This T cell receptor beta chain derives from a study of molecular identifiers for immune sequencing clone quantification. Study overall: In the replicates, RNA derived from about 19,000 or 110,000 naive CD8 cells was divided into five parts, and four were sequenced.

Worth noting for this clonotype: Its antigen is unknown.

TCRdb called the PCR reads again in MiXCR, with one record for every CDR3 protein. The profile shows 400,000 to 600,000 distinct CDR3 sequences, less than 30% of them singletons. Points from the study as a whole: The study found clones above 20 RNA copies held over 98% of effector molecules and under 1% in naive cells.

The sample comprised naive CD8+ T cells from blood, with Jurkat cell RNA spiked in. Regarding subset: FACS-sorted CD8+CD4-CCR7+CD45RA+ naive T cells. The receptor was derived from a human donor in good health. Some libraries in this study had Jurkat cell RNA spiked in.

The CDR3 protein is CASSLRDRALEQYF. DNA for the CDR3: TGTGCCAGCAGTTTACGGGACAGGGCTCTCGAGCAGTACTTC. The V and J genes are TRBV12-3 or TRBV12-4 and TRBJ2-7, with TRBD1 identical over 9 bases. The CDR3 runs to 14 residues. V shed 2 bases, J shed 6 bases, and the junction held 5 bases outside the gene matches.